The 24 T cell receptor beta chains below were found in one sample sequenced in a study of blood T cell repertoires in COVID-19. TCRdb's table, derived via immunoSEQ multiplex PCR, lists solely in-frame clones and lacks some. Of under 150,000 clones listed, 75% to 80% were seen once; the top ten hold about 3.2%. The sequenced sample consisted of PBMCs or T cells enriched from blood (not recorded which). These receptors all stem from a woman aged 50 to 60 who had recovered from COVID-19.

This chain uses TRBV13 with TRBJ2-3; 10 bases align to TRBD1. The CDR3 is 16 residues long. Germline CDR1 PRHDT, CDR2 FYEKMQ (reference sequence). V dropped 5 bases and J dropped 5; count of bases not matched to a gene: 10. CDR3 protein: CASSPRQGASGDTQYF. CDR3 bases: TGTGCCAGCAGCCCTCGACAGGGGGCAAGTGGAGATACGCAGTATTTT.

The chain recombines TRBV10-2 with TRBJ1-2; TRBD1 aligns across 7 bases. The CDR3 runs 14 residues. V shed 6 bases and J 0 bases; nucleotides not matched to a gene: 4. Germline CDR1 WSHSY, CDR2 SAAADI. CDR3 DNA sequence: TGCGCCAGCAGAGGGGACAGCACTAACTATGGCTACACCTTC. It translates to CASRGDSTNYGYTF.

A single count supports this clone. The chain carries TRBV7-9 and TRBJ1-5; 9 bases line up with TRBD1. The CDR3 spans 15 residues. Looked up from germline, CDR1 is SEHNR and CDR2 is FQNEAQ (reference sequence). V was pared by 3 bases and J by 4 bases, with 4 bases of the junction left unmatched. The CDR3 region is CASSFGQGPNQPQHF. The CDR3 DNA reads TGTGCCAGCAGCTTTGGACAGGGGCCGAATCAGCCCCAGCATTTT.

As regards this clone: The junction shows a germline mismatch at one end, possibly a read error. V usage is TRBV7-2 and J usage is TRBJ2-1; a possible D gene is TRBD2 (6 bases). The CDR3 has 17 residues. Germline assignment: CDR1 SGHTA and CDR2 FQGNSA. The CDR3 DNA reads as TGTGCCTGCAGCTCAACGGGTACTAGCCCGAGATACAATGAGCAGTTCTTC. It specifies CACSSTGTSPRYNEQFF.

This clone turned up a few times. This chain's CDR3 is CAIRSGTGQQPQHF. As DNA, the CDR3 is TGTGCCATCAGGTCCGGGACAGGGCAACAGCCCCAGCATTTT. The chain is built from TRBV10-3 and TRBJ1-5; TRBD1 agrees at 9 bases. Germline CDR1 reads ENHRY; CDR2 reads SYGVKD. The J segment lost 7 bases and the V segment lost 6 bases, leaving 7 bases of the junction unmatched. The CDR3 sequence is 14 residues long.

This chain connects TRBV7-8 to TRBJ2-2, with TRBD1 matching over 7 bases. The CDR3 consists of 15 residues. J was trimmed by 5 bases and V by 2 bases; bases with no gene match: 5. CDR1 is SGHVS, CDR2 FQNEAQ, per germline. CDR3 DNA sequence: TGTGCCAGCAGCTTAACCAAGGGGGCAACCGGGGAGCTGTTTTTT. This encodes CASSLTKGATGELFF.

This clone has a handful of counts. This chain connects TRBV7-6 to TRBJ1-2; D may be TRBD1 (6 bases). CDR1 and CDR2 from the germline V gene are SGHVS and FNYEAQ. This CDR3 is built from 13 residues. Trimming took 3 bases from V and 5 from J, leaving 10 bases between them. For the CDR3, the DNA is TGTGCCAGCAGCTTCCCCAGGGGTTATGGCTACACCTTC. Protein: CASSFPRGYGYTF.

The genes are TRBV6-4 and TRBJ1-6; D unclear. Germline V gene data show CDR1 as MRHNA and CDR2 as SNTAGT. The ends were cut back, 3 bases at V and 9 bases at J, with 15 bases in the middle. The CDR3 consists of 15 residues. The CDR3 nucleotides read TGTGCCAGCAGTGAATCTCTCGAGGGTAGTTCACCCCTCCACTTT. Translated: CASSESLEGSSPLHF.

The gene calls are TRBV5-1 and TRBJ2-2, with TRBD1 as a possible D gene (5 bases). The V end was cut by 4 bases, the J end by 6 bases, with 10 bases between. CDR1 SGHRS and CDR2 YFSETQ come from the germline V gene. CDR3 length: 13 amino acids. This chain's CDR3 is CASSTGSAGELFF. The DNA for the CDR3 is TGCGCCAGCAGCACAGGAAGCGCCGGGGAGCTGTTTTTT. Full variable domain (remainder filled in from reference TRBV5-1 and TRBJ2-2): KAGVTQTPRYLIKTRGQQVTLSCSPISGHRSVSWYQQTPGQGLQFLFEYFSETQRNKGNFPGRFSGRQFSNSRSEMNVSTLELGDSALYLCASSTGSAGELFFGEGSRLTVL.

This chain connects TRBV7-9 to TRBJ1-6, with D possibly being TRBD1 (5 bases). Germline CDR1 and CDR2: SEHNR and FQNEAQ (reference sequence). V lost 3 bases and J lost 8, with 11 bases in between. The CDR3 is 14 residues long. The CDR3 coding sequence is TGTGCCAGCAGCTTGGTGACAGAGGATTCACCCCTCCACTTT. Protein: CASSLVTEDSPLHF. The full variable domain, completed using reference TRBV7-9 and TRBJ1-6, is DTGVSQNPRHKITKRGQNVTFRCDPISEHNRLYWYRQTLGQGPEFLTYFQNEAQLEKSRLLSDRFSAERPKGSFSTLEIQRTEQGDSAMYLCASSLVTEDSPLHFGNGTRLTVT.

This clone was observed once. This chain links TRBV19 with TRBJ1-1; 9 bases are a match to TRBD1. The V gene end was trimmed by 6 bases and the J gene end by 5 bases; junction bases not matched to a gene: 7. There are 14 residues in the CDR3. CDR1 LNHDA and CDR2 SQIVND come from the germline V gene (reference sequence). CDR3 bases: TGTGCCAGTAGCAAACAGGGGGCGATAACTGAAGCTTTCTTT. Its translation is CASSKQGAITEAFF.

This clone was picked up one time. DNA for the CDR3: TGTGCCAGCAGGTGGGTCGCGGATTACAATGAGCAGTTCTTC. Translation gives CASRWVADYNEQFF. J is TRBJ2-1 and V is TRBV21-1; the tabulated D call, TRBD2, remains unverified against the DNA. TRBV21-1 is an annotated pseudogene. The CDR3 extends over 14 amino acids.

The chain employs TRBV19 and TRBJ1-2; weak D call: TRBD1 (5 bases). CDR1 is LNHDA, CDR2 SQIVND, per germline (reference sequence). Trimming removed 3 bases at V and 0 bases at J, with 17 bases between. The CDR3 has 17 amino acids. CDR3 sequence (DNA): TGTGCCAGTAGTATCCGCACAGAAGGACAAGCTAACTATGGCTACACCTTC. Protein product: CASSIRTEGQANYGYTF.

V and J are TRBV6-5 and TRBJ2-7; D call uncertain. V lost 6 bases and J lost 2, with 14 bases in between. Germline values: CDR1 MNHEY, CDR2 SVGAGI. The CDR3 has 14 residues. In nucleotides, the CDR3 is TGTGCCAGCAGGCCCTTAGCTACTCCCTACGAGCAGTACTTC. Translating gives CASRPLATPYEQYF.

This clone appeared once. This rearrangement joins TRBV27 to TRBJ2-1; 8 positions agree with TRBD2. The germline V gene has CDR1 MNHEY and CDR2 SMNVEV (reference sequence). The CDR3 has 15 residues. J gave up 10 bases and V 7 bases, and 15 bases lay outside the gene matches. The CDR3 loop reads CASTKRGSSGGEQFF. The DNA of the CDR3 is TGTGCCAGCACCAAGCGGGGGAGCTCTGGGGGGGAGCAGTTCTTC.

This clone was seen just once. The chain joins TRBV5-4 to TRBJ1-4, with TRBD1 matching over 9 bases. Germline V gene sequence: CDR1 SGHNT, CDR2 YYREEE (reference sequence). The CDR3 has 16 residues. Trimming at V came to 2 bases and at J to 8 bases, leaving 10 bases not matched to a gene. This CDR3 is CASSFNSGQGGEKLFF. The CDR3 DNA follows: TGTGCCAGCAGCTTCAACTCGGGACAGGGTGGAGAAAAACTGTTTTTT.

The V and J genes are TRBV9 and TRBJ1-5, with D possibly matching TRBD1 (5 bases). Germline CDR1 reads SGDLS; CDR2 reads YYNGEE. The CDR3 extends over 15 amino acids. V was cut by 0 bases and J by 3 bases, with 10 bases left in between. The CDR3 here is CASSVDTGVNQPQHF. The DNA of the CDR3 is TGTGCCAGCAGCGTAGACACAGGCGTCAATCAGCCCCAGCATTTT.

The chain links TRBV10-3 to TRBJ1-4; possible D gene TRBD1, 5 bases. Germline assignment: CDR1 ENHRY and CDR2 SYGVKD. Trimming cost V 1 base and J 6 bases, with 12 bases left between them. This CDR3 contains 15 residues. The CDR3 here is CAISEWGGKDEKLFF. The CDR3 coding sequence is TGTGCCATCAGTGAGTGGGGGGGGAAGGATGAAAAACTGTTTTTT.

The chain combines TRBV6-5 with TRBJ1-3; 9 positions match TRBD1. This CDR3 contains 15 residues. Trimming at V came to 6 bases and at J to 5 bases, leaving 8 bases not matched to a gene. CDR1 is MNHEY, CDR2 SVGAGI, per germline. CDR3 sequence: CASRTQGAQRNTIYF. CDR3 coding DNA: TGTGCCAGCAGAACACAGGGGGCGCAAAGAAACACCATATATTTT.

The rearrangement links TRBV19 to TRBJ1-1; 7 nucleotides align to TRBD1. The CDR3 totals 16 residues. CDR1 and CDR2 (germline): LNHDA, SQIVND (reference sequence). With V trimmed by 5 bases and J by 0 bases, 9 bases remained unmatched. The CDR3 DNA is TGTGCCAGTAGTTCTCTCCTGGGACAGTTGAACACTGAAGCTTTCTTT. It encodes CASSSLLGQLNTEAFF. The full variable domain, rest sourced from reference TRBV19 and TRBJ1-1, is DGGITQSPKYLFRKEGQNVTLSCEQNLNHDAMYWYRQDPGQGLRLIYYSQIVNDFQKGDIAEGYSVSREKKESFPLTVTSAQKNPTAFYLCASSSLLGQLNTEAFFGQGTRLTVV.

This clone was detected once. The J gene is TRBJ2-7, the V gene TRBV4-1, with 8 bases aligning to TRBD2. The CDR3 loop spans 16 amino acids. CDR1 and CDR2 (germline): MGHRA, YSYEKL. V trimming: 0 bases; J trimming: 4 bases; junction bases outside the gene matches: 8. CDR3 sequence (DNA): TGCGCCAGCAGCCAAGATACGGGACTAGGACAATACGAGCAGTACTTC. This sequence encodes CASSQDTGLGQYEQYF.

In nucleotides, the CDR3 is TGCGCCAGCAGTGAGTCCTCTCCTACTCATTCAACAGCCAACTATGGCTACACCTTC. Amino acids: CASSESSPTHSTANYGYTF. The chain combines TRBV10-2 with TRBJ1-2; no reliable D call. The ends were cut back, 0 bases at V and 2 bases at J, with 22 bases in the middle. The CDR3 contains 19 residues. Germline assignment: CDR1 WSHSY and CDR2 SAAADI.

The V and J genes are TRBV5-1 and TRBJ2-5, with 9 nucleotides matching TRBD2. V was pared by 0 bases and J by 3 bases, with 12 bases of the junction left unmatched. The CDR3 covers 18 residues. Germline CDR1 is SGHRS and CDR2 is YFSETQ. The CDR3 DNA sequence: TGCGCCAGCAGCTTGGCCAACTCCGGGACTAGCTTAAAAGAGACCCAGTACTTC. Translating gives CASSLANSGTSLKETQYF. The full variable domain, its missing parts supplied by reference TRBV5-1 and TRBJ2-5, is KAGVTQTPRYLIKTRGQQVTLSCSPISGHRSVSWYQQTPGQGLQFLFEYFSETQRNKGNFPGRFSGRQFSNSRSEMNVSTLELGDSALYLCASSLANSGTSLKETQYFGPGTRLLVL.

V usage is TRBV28 and J usage is TRBJ1-4, with a tentative D call TRBD1 (5 bases). The CDR3 has 14 residues. Trimming left V 7 bases short and J 3 bases short, with 12 bases between. Germline V lookup: CDR1 MDHEN, CDR2 SYDVKM. DNA of the CDR3: TGTGCCAGCAATTCAGGGCAAGCTAATGAAAAACTGTTTTTT. Protein: CASNSGQANEKLFF.